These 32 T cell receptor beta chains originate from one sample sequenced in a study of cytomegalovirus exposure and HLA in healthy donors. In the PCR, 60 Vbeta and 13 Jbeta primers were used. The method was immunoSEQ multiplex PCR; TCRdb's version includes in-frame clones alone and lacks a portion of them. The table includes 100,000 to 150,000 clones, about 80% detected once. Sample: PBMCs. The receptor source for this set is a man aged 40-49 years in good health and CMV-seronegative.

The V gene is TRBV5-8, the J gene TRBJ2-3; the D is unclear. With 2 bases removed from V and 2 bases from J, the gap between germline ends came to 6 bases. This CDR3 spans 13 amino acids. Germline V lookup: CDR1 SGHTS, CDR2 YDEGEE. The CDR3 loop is CASSLAPTDTQYF. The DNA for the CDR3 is TGTGCCAGCAGCTTAGCGCCCACAGATACGCAGTATTTT.

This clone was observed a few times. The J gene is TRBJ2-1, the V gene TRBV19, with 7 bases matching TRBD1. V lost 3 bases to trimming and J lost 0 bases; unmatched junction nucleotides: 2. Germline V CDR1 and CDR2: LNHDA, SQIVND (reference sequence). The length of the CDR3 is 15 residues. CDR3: CASSMGQSSYNEQFF. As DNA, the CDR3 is TGTGCCAGTAGTATGGGACAGAGCTCCTACAATGAGCAGTTCTTC.

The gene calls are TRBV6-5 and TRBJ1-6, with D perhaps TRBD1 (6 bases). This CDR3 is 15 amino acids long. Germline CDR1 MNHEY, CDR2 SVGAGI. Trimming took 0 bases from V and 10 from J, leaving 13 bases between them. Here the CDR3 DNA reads TGTGCCAGCAGTTACTCGTTTCCAGGGGAGTCACCCCTCCACTTT. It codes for CASSYSFPGESPLHF.

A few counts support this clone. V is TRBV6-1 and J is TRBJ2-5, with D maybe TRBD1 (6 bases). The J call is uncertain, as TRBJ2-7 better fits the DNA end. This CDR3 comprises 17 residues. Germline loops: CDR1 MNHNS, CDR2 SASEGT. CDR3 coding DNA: TGTGCCAGCAGTGATTGGACAGTGGCCCTCGGTTTGTACGAGCAGTACTTC. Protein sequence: CASSDWTVALGLYEQYF.

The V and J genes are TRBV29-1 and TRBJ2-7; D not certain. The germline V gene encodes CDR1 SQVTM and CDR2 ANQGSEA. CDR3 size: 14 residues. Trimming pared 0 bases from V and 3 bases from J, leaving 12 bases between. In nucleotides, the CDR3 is TGCAGCGTTGAAGATCCCTCCAACGGCTACGAGCAGTACTTC. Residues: CSVEDPSNGYEQYF.

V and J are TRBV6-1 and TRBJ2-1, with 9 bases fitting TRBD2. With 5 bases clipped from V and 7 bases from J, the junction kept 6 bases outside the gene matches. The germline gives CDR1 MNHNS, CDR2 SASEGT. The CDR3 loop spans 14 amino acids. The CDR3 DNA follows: TGTGCCAGCAGTCTCCGGACTAGCGATAATGAGCAGTTCTTC. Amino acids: CASSLRTSDNEQFF.

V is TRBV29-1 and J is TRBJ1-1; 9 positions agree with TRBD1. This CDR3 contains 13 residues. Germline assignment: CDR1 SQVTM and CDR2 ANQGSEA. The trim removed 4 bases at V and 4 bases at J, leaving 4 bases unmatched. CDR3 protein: CSVGQGVFTEAFF. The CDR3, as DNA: TGCAGCGTTGGACAGGGGGTTTTCACTGAAGCTTTCTTT.

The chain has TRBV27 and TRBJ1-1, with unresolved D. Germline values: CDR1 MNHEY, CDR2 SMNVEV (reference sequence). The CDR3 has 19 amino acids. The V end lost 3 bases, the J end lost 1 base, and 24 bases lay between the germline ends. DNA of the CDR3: TGTGCCAGCAGTTTTTCCTCCGGACTTCACAATTTAAGGAACACTGAAGCTTTCTTT. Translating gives CASSFSSGLHNLRNTEAFF.

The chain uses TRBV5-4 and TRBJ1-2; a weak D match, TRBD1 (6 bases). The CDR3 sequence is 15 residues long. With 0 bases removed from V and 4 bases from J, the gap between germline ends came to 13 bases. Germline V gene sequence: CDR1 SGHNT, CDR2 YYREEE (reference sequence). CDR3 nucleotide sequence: TGTGCCAGCAGCTTGGGAGGGACACGGAGCTATGGCTACACCTTC. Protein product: CASSLGGTRSYGYTF.

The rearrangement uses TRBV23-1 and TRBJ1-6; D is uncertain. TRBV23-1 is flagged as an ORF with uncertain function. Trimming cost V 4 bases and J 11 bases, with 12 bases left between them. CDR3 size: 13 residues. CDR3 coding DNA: TGCGCCAGCAGTCCCCTCCCAACGGCACCCCTCCACTTT. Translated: CASSPLPTAPLHF.

The CDR3 loop is CASSLVGSLNYGYTF. The DNA of the CDR3 is TGTGCCAGCAGTTTAGTCGGGAGCCTTAACTATGGCTACACCTTC. The genes are TRBV27 and TRBJ1-2; unclear D gene. Trimming cost V 2 bases and J 1 base, with 11 bases left between them. Germline V gives CDR1 MNHEY, CDR2 SMNVEV (reference sequence). This CDR3 region has 15 residues.

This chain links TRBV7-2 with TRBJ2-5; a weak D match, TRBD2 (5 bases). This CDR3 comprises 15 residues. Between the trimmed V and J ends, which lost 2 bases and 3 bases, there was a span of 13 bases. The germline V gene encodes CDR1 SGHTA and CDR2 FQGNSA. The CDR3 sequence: CASSLIGRVEETQYF. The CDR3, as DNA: TGTGCCAGCAGCTTAATTGGGCGGGTGGAAGAGACCCAGTACTTC.

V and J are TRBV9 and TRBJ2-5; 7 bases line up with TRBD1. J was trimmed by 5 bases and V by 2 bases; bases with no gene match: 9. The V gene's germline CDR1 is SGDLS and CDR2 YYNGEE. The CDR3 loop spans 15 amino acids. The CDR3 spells CASSVSSGGMETQYF. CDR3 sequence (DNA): TGTGCCAGCAGCGTGTCCTCAGGGGGAATGGAGACCCAGTACTTC.

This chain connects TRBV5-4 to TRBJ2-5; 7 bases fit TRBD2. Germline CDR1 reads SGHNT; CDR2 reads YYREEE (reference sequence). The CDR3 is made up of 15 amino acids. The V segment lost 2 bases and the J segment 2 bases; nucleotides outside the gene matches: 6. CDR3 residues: CASSLPAGRQETQYF. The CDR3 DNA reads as TGTGCCAGCAGCTTACCAGCGGGGAGGCAAGAGACCCAGTACTTC.

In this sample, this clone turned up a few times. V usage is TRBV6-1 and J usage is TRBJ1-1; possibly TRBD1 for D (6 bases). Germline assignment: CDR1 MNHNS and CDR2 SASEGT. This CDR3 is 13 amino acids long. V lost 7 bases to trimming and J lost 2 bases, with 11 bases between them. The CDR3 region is CASTRDINTEAFF. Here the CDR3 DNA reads TGTGCCAGCACCCGGGACATTAACACTGAAGCTTTCTTT.

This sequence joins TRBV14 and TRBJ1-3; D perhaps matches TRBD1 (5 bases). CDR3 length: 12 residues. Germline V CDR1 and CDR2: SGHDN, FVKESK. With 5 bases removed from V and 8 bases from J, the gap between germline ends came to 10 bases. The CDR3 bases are TGTGCCAGCAGCGATCTCAGGGACACCATATATTTT. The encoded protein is CASSDLRDTIYF.

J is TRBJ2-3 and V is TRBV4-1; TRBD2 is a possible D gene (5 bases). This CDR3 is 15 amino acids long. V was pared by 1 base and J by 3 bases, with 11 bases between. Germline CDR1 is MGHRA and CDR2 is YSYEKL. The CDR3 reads CASSQGLGSTDTQYF. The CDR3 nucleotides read TGCGCCAGCAGCCAAGGGCTAGGGAGTACAGATACGCAGTATTTT.

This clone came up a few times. The CDR3 bases are TGTGCCAGCAAATATGGAGGAGACACTGAAGCTTTCTTT. As protein: CASKYGGDTEAFF. This chain joins TRBV6-1 and TRBJ1-1; no firm D call. The CDR3 is 13 amino acids. Germline V gives CDR1 MNHNS, CDR2 SASEGT. V lost 7 bases and J 3 bases, leaving 12 bases between the germline ends.

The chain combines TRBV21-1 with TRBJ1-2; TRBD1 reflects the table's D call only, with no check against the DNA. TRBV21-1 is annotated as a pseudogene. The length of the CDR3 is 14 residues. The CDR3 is CASSKVQGLYGYTF. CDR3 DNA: TGTGCCAGCAGCAAAGTTCAGGGCCTATATGGCTACACCTTC.

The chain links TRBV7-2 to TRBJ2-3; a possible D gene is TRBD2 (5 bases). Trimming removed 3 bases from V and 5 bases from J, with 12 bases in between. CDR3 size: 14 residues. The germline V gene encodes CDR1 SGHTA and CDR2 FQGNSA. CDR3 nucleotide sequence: TGTGCCAGCAGCTTCGATAGCGTGGGAGATACGCAGTATTTT. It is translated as CASSFDSVGDTQYF.

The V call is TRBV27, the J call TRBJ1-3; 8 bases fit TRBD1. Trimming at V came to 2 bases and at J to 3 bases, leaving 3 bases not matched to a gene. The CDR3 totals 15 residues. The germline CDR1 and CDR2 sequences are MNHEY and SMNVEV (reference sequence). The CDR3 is CASSLNRGIGNTIYF. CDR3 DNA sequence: TGTGCCAGCAGTTTAAACAGGGGGATTGGAAACACCATATATTTT.

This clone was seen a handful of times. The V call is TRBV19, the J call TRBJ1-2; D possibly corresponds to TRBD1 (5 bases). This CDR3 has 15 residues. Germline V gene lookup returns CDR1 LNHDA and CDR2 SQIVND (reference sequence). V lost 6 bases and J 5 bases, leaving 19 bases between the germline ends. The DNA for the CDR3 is TGTGCCAGTAGGGAAGAAGAACAGGATCCGTATGGCTACACCTTC. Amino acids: CASREEEQDPYGYTF.

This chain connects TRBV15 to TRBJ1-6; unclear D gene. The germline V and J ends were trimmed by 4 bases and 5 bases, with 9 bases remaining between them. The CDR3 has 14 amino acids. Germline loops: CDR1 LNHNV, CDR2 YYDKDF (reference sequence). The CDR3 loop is CATSTGDNNSPLHF. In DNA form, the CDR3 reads TGTGCCACCAGCACAGGTGACAATAATTCACCCCTCCACTTT.

As DNA, the CDR3 is TGTGCCAGCAATTCAGTTCCTCCAACTAATGAAAAACTGTTTTTT. It specifies CASNSVPPTNEKLFF. The chain links TRBV2 to TRBJ1-4; unclear D gene. Deletions cut 7 bases from V and 0 bases from J, with 12 bases between. CDR1 is SNHLY and CDR2 is FYNNEI in the germline V gene. The CDR3 has 15 amino acids. Full variable domain (rest looked up from reference TRBV2 and TRBJ1-4): EPEVTQTPSHQVTQMGQEVILRCVPISNHLYFYWYRQILGQKVEFLVSFYNNEISEKSEIFDDQFSVERPDGSNFTLKIRSTKLEDSAMYFCASNSVPPTNEKLFFGSGTQLSVL.

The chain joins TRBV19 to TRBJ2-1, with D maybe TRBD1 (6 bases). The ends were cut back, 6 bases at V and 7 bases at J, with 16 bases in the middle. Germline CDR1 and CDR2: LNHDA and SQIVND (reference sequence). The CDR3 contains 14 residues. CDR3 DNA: TGTGCCAGTAGGATTACAGGGTTGGTAAATGAGCAGTTCTTC. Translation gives CASRITGLVNEQFF. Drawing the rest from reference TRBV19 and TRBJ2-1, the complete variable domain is DGGITQSPKYLFRKEGQNVTLSCEQNLNHDAMYWYRQDPGQGLRLIYYSQIVNDFQKGDIAEGYSVSREKKESFPLTVTSAQKNPTAFYLCASRITGLVNEQFFGPGTRLTVL.

The CDR3 is CASSSDRQETYEQYF. CDR3 in DNA: TGTGCCAGCAGTTCGGACAGGCAGGAGACATACGAGCAGTACTTC. This chain joins TRBV27 and TRBJ2-7; TRBD1 agrees at 7 bases. Germline V lookup: CDR1 MNHEY, CDR2 SMNVEV (reference sequence). J was trimmed by 4 bases and V by 4 bases; bases with no gene match: 10. CDR3 length equals 15 residues.

CDR3 sequence: CASSLDGAGAYEQYF. The DNA of the CDR3 is TGTGCCAGCAGCCTGGATGGTGCGGGGGCCTACGAGCAGTACTTC. This chain connects TRBV7-2 to TRBJ2-7; 7 bases map to TRBD2. J gave up 2 bases and V 5 bases, and 9 bases lay outside the gene matches. CDR1 and CDR2 (germline): SGHTA, FQGNSA. The CDR3 has 15 residues.

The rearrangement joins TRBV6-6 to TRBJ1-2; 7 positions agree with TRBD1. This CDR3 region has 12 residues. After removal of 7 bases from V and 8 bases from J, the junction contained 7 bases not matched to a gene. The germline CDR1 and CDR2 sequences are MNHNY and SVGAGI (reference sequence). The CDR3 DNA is TGTGCCAGCATTACAGGGGCGTTCGGCTACACCTTC. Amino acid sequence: CASITGAFGYTF.

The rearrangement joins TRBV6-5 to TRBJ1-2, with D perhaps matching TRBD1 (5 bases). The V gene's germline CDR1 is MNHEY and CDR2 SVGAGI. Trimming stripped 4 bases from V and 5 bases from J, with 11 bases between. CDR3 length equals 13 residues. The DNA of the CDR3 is TGTGCCAGCAGTTCGGGGGTCTCGTATGGCTACACCTTC. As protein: CASSSGVSYGYTF.

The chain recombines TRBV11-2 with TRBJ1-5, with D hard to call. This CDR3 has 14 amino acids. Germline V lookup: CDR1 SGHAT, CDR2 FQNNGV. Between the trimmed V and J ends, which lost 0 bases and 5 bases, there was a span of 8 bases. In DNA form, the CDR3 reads TGTGCCAGCAGCTTAGACGGGAACGATCAGCCCCAGCATTTT. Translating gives CASSLDGNDQPQHF.

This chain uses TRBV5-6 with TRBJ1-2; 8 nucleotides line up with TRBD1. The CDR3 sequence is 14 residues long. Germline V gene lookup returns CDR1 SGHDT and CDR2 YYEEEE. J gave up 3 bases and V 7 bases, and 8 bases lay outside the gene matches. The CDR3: CASRTPTGDYGYTF. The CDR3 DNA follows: TGTGCCAGCCGAACCCCGACAGGGGACTATGGCTACACCTTC.

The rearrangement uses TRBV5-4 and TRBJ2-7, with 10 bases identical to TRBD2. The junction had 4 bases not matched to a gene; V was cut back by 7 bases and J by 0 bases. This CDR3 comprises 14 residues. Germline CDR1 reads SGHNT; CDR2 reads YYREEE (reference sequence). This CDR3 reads CASGIAGGSYEQYF. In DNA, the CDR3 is TGTGCCAGCGGAATAGCGGGGGGCTCCTACGAGCAGTACTTC.